The 19 T cell receptor beta chains presented below share a single source sample, sequenced in a study of regulatory T cells in long-lasting Graves disease. HTBI primers from iRepertoire and Arm-PCR of CDR3 regions yielded the TCR beta libraries. TCRdb reprocessed the multiplex PCR reads via MiXCR and lists one record per CDR3 protein. The repertoire holds around 420,000 distinct CDR3 sequences, with approximately 16% as singletons. Time point: newly diagnosed GD, antithyroid drugs for less than 3 months. Researchers made the TCR library from RNA that was extracted from PBMCs. The same sample was also used in a study of T cells in Graves' hyperthyroidism and ophthalmopathy.

The sample here was peripheral blood mononuclear cells (PBMCs), taken at new diagnosis, from a patient treated with antithyroid drugs. These receptors were collected from a woman in her thirties or forties with Graves disease.

There are many counts of this clonotype. The V gene is TRBV5-4, the J gene TRBJ1-1, with D unresolved. The V gene's germline CDR1 is SGHNT and CDR2 YYREEE (reference sequence). V was clipped by 2 bases and J by 2 bases, with 10 bases between them. The CDR3 totals 14 residues. CDR3 sequence reads: CASSFEGGNTEAFF. CDR3 sequence (DNA): TGTGCCAGCAGCTTCGAGGGTGGAAACACTGAAGCTTTCTTT.

The chain links TRBV19 to TRBJ2-4, with D possibly being TRBD1 or TRBD2 (5 bases each). Germline V gene data show CDR1 as LNHDA and CDR2 as SQIVND (reference sequence). Trimming took off 1 base at V and 3 bases at J, with 13 bases between the two ends. This CDR3 is built from 16 residues. Here the CDR3 DNA reads TGTGCCAGTAGTATAGTCGGGGCTCGCGGCAAAAACATTCAGTACTTC. Protein: CASSIVGARGKNIQYF.

The sample holds many counts of this clonotype. CDR3 bases: TGCGCCAGCACAGTGCCCGGTGGCACTGAAGCTTTCTTT. Translation: CASTVPGGTEAFF. The chain employs TRBV5-1 and TRBJ1-1; D unresolved. The V gene's germline CDR1 is SGHRS and CDR2 YFSETQ. V lost 6 bases and J lost 4, with 13 bases in between. CDR3 length: 13 residues.

The chain uses TRBV29-1 and TRBJ2-2, with D possibly TRBD2 on 6 matching bases. Germline CDR1 and CDR2: SQVTM and ANQGSEA. V gave up 3 bases and J gave up 0 bases, with 17 bases separating them. The CDR3 contains 17 residues. CDR3: CSVEGVFGRANTGELFF. For the CDR3, the DNA is TGCAGCGTTGAGGGGGTATTCGGGAGAGCGAACACCGGGGAGCTGTTTTTT.

This clonotype has a count of ten or more. V and J are TRBV7-8 and TRBJ2-5; the match to TRBD2 covers 9 bases. With V trimmed by 1 base and J by 4 bases, 1 base remained unmatched. This CDR3 has 14 residues. Germline V gene data show CDR1 as SGHVS and CDR2 as FQNEAQ. The CDR3 DNA reads TGTGCCAGCAGCTTAGGGGGACTAGCAGAGACCCAGTACTTC. Translated: CASSLGGLAETQYF. The full variable domain, in which reference TRBV7-8 and TRBJ2-5 provide the parts outside the CDR3, is GAGVSQSPRYKVAKRGQDVALRCDPISGHVSLFWYQQALGQGPEFLTYFQNEAQLDKSGLPSDRFFAERPEGSVSTLKIQRTQQEDSAVYLCASSLGGLAETQYFGPGTRLLVL.

This clonotype was recorded at least ten times. This chain joins TRBV11-3 and TRBJ2-5; weak D call: TRBD1 (5 bases). Germline CDR1 SGHNT, CDR2 YENEEA. The V and J ends lost 5 bases and 4 bases respectively, with 14 bases between them. The CDR3 runs to 14 residues. The CDR3 sequence is CASSAGQASETQYF. DNA for the CDR3: TGTGCCAGCAGCGCCGGACAAGCGTCAGAGACCCAGTACTTC.

CDR3 DNA: TGTGCCAGTATGAGGGGCAGCGGACCTTACAATGAGCAGTTCTTC. It translates to CASMRGSGPYNEQFF. The chain recombines TRBV19 with TRBJ2-1; either TRBD1 or TRBD2 may supply D (5 bases each). Germline V lookup: CDR1 LNHDA, CDR2 SQIVND (reference sequence). The CDR3 totals 15 residues. Between the trimmed V and J ends, which lost 7 bases and 4 bases, there was a span of 17 bases.

As regards this clonotype: A read error may produce the germline difference seen at one junction end. The CDR3 region is CASGLGDRVTETQYF. The CDR3 DNA reads TGTGCCAGCGGCTTGGGGGACAGGGTAACGGAGACCCAGTACTTC. The chain carries TRBV7-2 and TRBJ2-5, with TRBD1 matching 9 bases. Per germline, CDR1 SGHTA and CDR2 FQGNSA. The CDR3 totals 15 residues.

The rearrangement links TRBV30 to TRBJ2-3; D is undetermined. This CDR3 contains 12 residues. The germline V gene has CDR1 GTSNPN and CDR2 SVGIG (reference sequence). The V and J ends lost 2 bases and 3 bases respectively, with 6 bases between them. The chain's CDR3 is CAWSWQTDTQYF. The CDR3 region has the DNA TGTGCCTGGAGTTGGCAGACAGATACGCAGTATTTT.

This sequence joins TRBV29-1 and TRBJ2-5; no definite D call. The DNA end is more similar to TRBJ2-1, so the J call may be wrong. This CDR3 comprises 12 residues. Per germline, CDR1 SQVTM and CDR2 ANQGSEA. The CDR3 nucleotides read TGCAGCGTTACTCGGGCATACAATGAGCAGTTCTTC. It translates to CSVTRAYNEQFF.

This clonotype was recorded a few times. This chain links TRBV3-1 with TRBJ2-2; 7 positions match TRBD2. The CDR3 extends over 17 amino acids. The germline V gene encodes CDR1 LGHDT and CDR2 YNNKEL (reference sequence). With V trimmed by 6 bases and J by 1 base, 11 bases remained unmatched. Here the CDR3 DNA reads TGTGCCAGCAGTCGCCGGCGGGAGAGGGAGAACACCGGGGAGCTGTTTTTT. It specifies CASSRRRERENTGELFF.

This clonotype was observed at least ten times. The rearrangement links TRBV12-3 or TRBV12-4 to TRBJ1-4, with D perhaps matching TRBD1 (5 bases). The CDR3 runs 14 residues. The V end lost 5 bases, the J end lost 4 bases, and 11 bases lay between the germline ends. The CDR3 DNA reads as TGTGCCAGCAGTCCGGGACGGAGTAATGAAAAACTGTTTTTT. Its protein is CASSPGRSNEKLFF.

This clonotype has ten or more counts. The chain joins TRBV6-1 to TRBJ2-3; no reliable D call. The CDR3 has 13 amino acids. V was shortened by 6 bases and J by 4 bases, with 11 bases between the two germline ends. Germline loops: CDR1 MNHNS, CDR2 SASEGT. The CDR3 DNA reads TGTGCCAGCAGCCGAACCTATGCAGATACGCAGTATTTT. Protein sequence: CASSRTYADTQYF.

This clonotype was observed at least ten times. The chain uses TRBV6-1 and TRBJ2-1; 10 nucleotides match TRBD1. V dropped 1 base and J dropped 6; count of bases not matched to a gene: 3. Germline CDR1 reads MNHNS; CDR2 reads SASEGT. This CDR3 comprises 15 residues. The CDR3 region has the DNA TGTGCCAGCAGTGAAGAAGGGACAGGGGCCAATGAGCAGTTCTTC. It translates to CASSEEGTGANEQFF.

This clonotype was counted only a few times. This chain connects TRBV7-8 to TRBJ2-1; D not certain. The CDR3 runs to 17 residues. Trimming removed 5 bases at V and 8 bases at J, with 25 bases between. Germline lookup yields CDR1 SGHVS and CDR2 FQNEAQ. CDR3 DNA sequence: TGTGCCAGCAGCCACCCCCCGAGGCTAGTAACCTCGGATGAGCAGTTCTTC. It translates to CASSHPPRLVTSDEQFF.

Details on this clonotype: Only one base separates this from a far larger clonotype, so it likely reflects a read error. The chain joins TRBV2 to TRBJ2-1; D is unclear. V lost 7 bases and J lost 10, with 11 bases in between. CDR1 and CDR2 (germline): SNHLY, FYNNEI. The CDR3 totals 11 residues. CDR3: CASKFEYEQFF. The CDR3 coding sequence is TGTGCCAGCAAATTCGAATACGAGCAGTTCTTC.

This clonotype showed up just a few times. This chain joins TRBV5-8 and TRBJ2-3; D unresolved. Trimming took off 0 bases at V and 2 bases at J, with 13 bases between the two ends. This CDR3 is built from 16 residues. In germline, CDR1 is SGHTS, CDR2 YDEGEE. CDR3 in amino acids: CASSLVSQQFTDTQYF. The CDR3 DNA sequence: TGTGCCAGCAGCTTGGTTTCCCAGCAGTTCACAGATACGCAGTATTTT.

In this sample, this clonotype turned up a few times. At one boundary the junction diverges from the germline segment, which might be a read error. The CDR3 reads CASSYGLAGGGTQCF. The CDR3 bases are TGTGCCAGCAGCTACGGACTAGCGGGAGGAGGGACCCAGTGCTTC. V gene TRBV11-2 combines with J gene TRBJ2-5; 14 bases match TRBD2. Germline V gene lookup returns CDR1 SGHAT and CDR2 FQNNGV. This CDR3 spans 15 amino acids.

The rearrangement links TRBV6-2 or TRBV6-3 to TRBJ2-1; no firm D call. Germline V gene data show CDR1 as MNHEY and CDR2 as SVGEGT. V lost 5 bases and J 7 bases, leaving 18 bases between the germline ends. This CDR3 has 15 amino acids. The CDR3 nucleotides are TGTGCCAGCAGTGTCCTTGGGGATGGGGTTAATGAGCAGTTCTTC. Amino acid sequence: CASSVLGDGVNEQFF.